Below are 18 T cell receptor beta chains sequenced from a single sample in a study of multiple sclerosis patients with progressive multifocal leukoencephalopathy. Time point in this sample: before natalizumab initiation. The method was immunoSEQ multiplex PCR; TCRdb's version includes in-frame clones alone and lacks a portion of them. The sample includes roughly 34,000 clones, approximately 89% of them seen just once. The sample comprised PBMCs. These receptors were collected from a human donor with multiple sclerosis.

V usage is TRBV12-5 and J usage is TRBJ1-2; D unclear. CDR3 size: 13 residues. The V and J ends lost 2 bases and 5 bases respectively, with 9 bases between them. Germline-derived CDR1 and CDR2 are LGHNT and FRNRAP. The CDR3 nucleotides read TGTGCTAGTGGTTTGCAGAACGGATATGGCTACACCTTC. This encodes CASGLQNGYGYTF.

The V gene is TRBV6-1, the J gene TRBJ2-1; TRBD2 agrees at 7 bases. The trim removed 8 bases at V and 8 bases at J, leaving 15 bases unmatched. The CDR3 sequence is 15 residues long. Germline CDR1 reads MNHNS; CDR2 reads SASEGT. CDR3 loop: CASVGGRAGLDEQFF. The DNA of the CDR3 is TGTGCCAGCGTCGGAGGGAGGGCCGGGCTGGATGAGCAGTTCTTC.

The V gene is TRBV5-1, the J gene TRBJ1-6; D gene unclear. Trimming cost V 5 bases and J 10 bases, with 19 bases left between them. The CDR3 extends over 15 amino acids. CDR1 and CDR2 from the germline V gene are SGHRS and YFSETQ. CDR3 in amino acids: CASRLDFGLGSPLHF. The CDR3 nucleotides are TGCGCCAGCAGACTCGACTTTGGGCTCGGGTCACCCCTCCACTTT.

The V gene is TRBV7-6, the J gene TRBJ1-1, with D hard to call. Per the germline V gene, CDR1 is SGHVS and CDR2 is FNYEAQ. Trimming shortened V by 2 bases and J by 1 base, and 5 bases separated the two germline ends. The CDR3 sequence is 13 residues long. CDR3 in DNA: TGTGCCAGCAGCTTAAAGGCGAACACTGAAGCTTTCTTT. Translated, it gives CASSLKANTEAFF.

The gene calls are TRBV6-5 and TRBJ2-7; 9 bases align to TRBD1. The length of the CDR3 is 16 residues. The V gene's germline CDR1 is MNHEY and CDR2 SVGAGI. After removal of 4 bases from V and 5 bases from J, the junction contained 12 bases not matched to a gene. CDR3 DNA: TGTGCCAGCAGTTTCCTGAGGGGACAGGGAATCAACGAGCAGTACTTC. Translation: CASSFLRGQGINEQYF.

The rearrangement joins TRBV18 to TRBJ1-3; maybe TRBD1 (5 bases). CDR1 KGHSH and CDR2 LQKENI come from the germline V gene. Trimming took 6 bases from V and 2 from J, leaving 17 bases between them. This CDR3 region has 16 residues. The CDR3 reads CASSTGIQGAGNTIYF. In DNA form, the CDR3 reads TGTGCCAGCTCCACGGGGATTCAGGGTGCTGGAAACACCATATATTTT.

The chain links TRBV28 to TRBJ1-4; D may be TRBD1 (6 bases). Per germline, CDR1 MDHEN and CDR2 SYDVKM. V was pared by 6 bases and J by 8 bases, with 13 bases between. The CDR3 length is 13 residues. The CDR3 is CASRRQVGEKLFF. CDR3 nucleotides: TGTGCCAGCAGACGACAGGTGGGGGAAAAACTGTTTTTT.

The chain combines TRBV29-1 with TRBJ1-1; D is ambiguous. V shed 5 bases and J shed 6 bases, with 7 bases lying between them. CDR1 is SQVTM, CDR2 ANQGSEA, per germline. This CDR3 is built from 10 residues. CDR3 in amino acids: CSVREAEAFF. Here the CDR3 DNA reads TGCAGCGTTAGGGAGGCTGAAGCTTTCTTT.

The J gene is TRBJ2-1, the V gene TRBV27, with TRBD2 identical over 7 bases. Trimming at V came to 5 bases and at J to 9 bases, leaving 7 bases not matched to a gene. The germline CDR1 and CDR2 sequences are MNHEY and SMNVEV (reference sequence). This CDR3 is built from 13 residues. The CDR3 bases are TGTGCCAGCAGTCCAGGACTAGGTCCTGAGCAGTTCTTC. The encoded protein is CASSPGLGPEQFF.

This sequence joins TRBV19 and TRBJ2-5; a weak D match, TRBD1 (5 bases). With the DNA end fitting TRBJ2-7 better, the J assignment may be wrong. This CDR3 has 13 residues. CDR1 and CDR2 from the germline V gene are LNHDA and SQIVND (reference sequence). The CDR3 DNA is TGTGCCAGTAGTCTAGGGGTCTCCTACGAGCAGTACTTC. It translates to CASSLGVSYEQYF.

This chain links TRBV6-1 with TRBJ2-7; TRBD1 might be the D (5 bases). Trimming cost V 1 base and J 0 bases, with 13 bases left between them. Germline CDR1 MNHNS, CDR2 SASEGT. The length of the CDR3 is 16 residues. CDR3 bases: TGTGCCAGCAGTGAAGGTGCCAGGGTGGCCTCCTACGAGCAGTACTTC. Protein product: CASSEGARVASYEQYF.

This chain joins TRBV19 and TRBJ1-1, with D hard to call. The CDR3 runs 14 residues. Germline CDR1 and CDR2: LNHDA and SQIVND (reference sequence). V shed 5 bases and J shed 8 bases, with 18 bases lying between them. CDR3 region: CASSASPGPPEAFF. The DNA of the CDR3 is TGTGCCAGTAGTGCCTCCCCGGGCCCTCCGGAAGCTTTCTTT.

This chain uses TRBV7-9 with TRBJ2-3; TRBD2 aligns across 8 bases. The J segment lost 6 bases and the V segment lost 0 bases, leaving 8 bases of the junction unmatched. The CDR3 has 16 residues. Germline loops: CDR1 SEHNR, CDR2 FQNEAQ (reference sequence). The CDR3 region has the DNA TGTGCCAGCAGCTTAGCTTCCAGCGGGAGAGGGGATACGCAGTATTTT. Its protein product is CASSLASSGRGDTQYF.

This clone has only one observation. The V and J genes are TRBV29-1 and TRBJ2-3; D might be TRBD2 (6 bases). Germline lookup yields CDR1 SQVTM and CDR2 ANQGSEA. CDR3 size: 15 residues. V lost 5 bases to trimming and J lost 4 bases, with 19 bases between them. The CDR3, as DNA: TGCAGCGTTCAACAAAGGGGAGGAGGGGCAGATACGCAGTATTTT. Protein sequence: CSVQQRGGGADTQYF.

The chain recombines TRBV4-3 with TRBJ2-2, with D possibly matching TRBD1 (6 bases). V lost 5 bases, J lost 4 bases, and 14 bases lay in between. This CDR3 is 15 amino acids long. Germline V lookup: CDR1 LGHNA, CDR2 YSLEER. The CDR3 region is CASSSATGTTGELFF. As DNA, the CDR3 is TGCGCCAGCAGCTCCGCCACAGGGACCACCGGGGAGCTGTTTTTT.

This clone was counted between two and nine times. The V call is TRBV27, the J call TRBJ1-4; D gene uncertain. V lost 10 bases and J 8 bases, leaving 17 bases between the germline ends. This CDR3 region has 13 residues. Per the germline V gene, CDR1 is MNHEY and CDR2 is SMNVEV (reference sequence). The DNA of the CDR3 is TGTGCCACCGGCGGGGTACTCGGCGAAAAACTGTTTTTT. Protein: CATGGVLGEKLFF.

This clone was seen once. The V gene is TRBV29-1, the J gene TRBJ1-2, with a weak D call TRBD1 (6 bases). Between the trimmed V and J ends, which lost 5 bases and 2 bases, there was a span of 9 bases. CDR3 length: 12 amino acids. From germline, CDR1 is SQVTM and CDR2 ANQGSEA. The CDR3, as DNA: TGCAGCGTTTCACAGGGAAACTATGGCTACACCTTC. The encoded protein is CSVSQGNYGYTF.

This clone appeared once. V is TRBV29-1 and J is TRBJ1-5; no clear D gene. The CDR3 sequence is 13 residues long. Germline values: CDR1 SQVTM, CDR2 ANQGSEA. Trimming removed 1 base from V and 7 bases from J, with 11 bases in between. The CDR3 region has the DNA TGCAGCGTTGAAGTGAGCCCCCGGCAGCCCCAGCATTTT. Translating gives CSVEVSPRQPQHF. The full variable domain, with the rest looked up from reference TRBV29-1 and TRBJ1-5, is SAVISQKPSRDICQRGTSLTIQCQVDSQVTMMFWYRQQPGQSLTLIATANQGSEATYESGFVIDKFPISRPNLTFSTLTVSNMSPEDSSIYLCSVEVSPRQPQHFGDGTRLSIL.